The rows below give T cell receptor beta chains drawn from one sample of a study of T-cell reconstitution after alpha-beta-depleted transplantation in children. TCRdb independently ran MiXCR on the PCR reads; one entry per CDR3 protein. The data contain 250,000 to 350,000 distinct CDR3 sequences, 20% to 30% of them singletons. The source material was PBMCs, mostly from graft donor cells, sampled 180 days after TCRalphabeta/CD19-depleted stem cell transplant. The receptors here all came from a male patient younger than 18 who had a stem cell transplant for acute lymphoblastic leukemia, so the T cells may come from the graft donor. Each CDR3 is given with its conserved first and last residue. The D gene is left open where the match is weak.

j_call	d_call	v_call	cdr3_aa
TRBJ2-5	.	TRBV12-3/TRBV12-4	CASSLLGVNRGTQYF
TRBJ2-5	.	TRBV12-3/TRBV12-4	CASSPGDRVQYF
TRBJ2-5	.	TRBV12-5	CASGFLETQYF
TRBJ1-6	.	TRBV4-1	CASSPVGHSYNSPLHF
TRBJ1-4	.	TRBV6-1	CASRTLGVEKLFF
TRBJ1-6	.	TRBV24-1	CATSELGGISPLHF
TRBJ2-3	.	TRBV2	CASRVLGVDTQYF
TRBJ1-3	.	TRBV12-3/TRBV12-4	CASRTGNTGNTIYF
TRBJ2-7	.	TRBV11-2	CASSLELGRYEQYF
TRBJ2-7	.	TRBV20-1	CSARVRRGNPYEQYF
TRBJ2-4	.	TRBV20-1	CSASLGVLGQPRAKNIQYF
TRBJ2-7	.	TRBV10-3	CAISGGDSWGQYF
TRBJ2-1	TRBD2	TRBV9	CASSVGQGIGTTYNEQFF
TRBJ1-4	.	TRBV4-1	CASSQDHRQGGEKLFF
TRBJ1-1	.	TRBV4-1	CASRPLGGQMNTEAFF
TRBJ1-1	.	TRBV27	CASSLTRGNTEAFF
TRBJ2-5	TRBD2	TRBV4-2	CASSQGLAGGEETQYF
TRBJ1-1	.	TRBV7-9	CAISPRARRGNTEAFF
TRBJ2-5	TRBD2	TRBV7-8	CASSFRRTAGGPETQYF
TRBJ2-1	.	TRBV29-1	CSVTHRPNEQFF
TRBJ1-3	TRBD1	TRBV6-5	CASSYHRDSRNTIYF
TRBJ2-3	TRBD2	TRBV11-2	CASSLDTTSARTDTQYF
TRBJ1-5	TRBD1	TRBV28	CASSPLQGSNQPQHF
TRBJ2-3	.	TRBV5-1	CASSPNVASTDTQYF
TRBJ2-7	.	TRBV5-1	CASSSEFEQYF
TRBJ2-7	.	TRBV20-1	CSAGPDSSWYEQYF
TRBJ2-7	TRBD1	TRBV18	CASSPETGGFYEQYF
TRBJ2-3	.	TRBV6-5	CASSYRSRTDTQYF
TRBJ2-1	.	TRBV20-1	CSASSGASYNEQFF
TRBJ1-1	TRBD1	TRBV5-1	CASLLDRGGTEAFF
TRBJ2-5	TRBD1	TRBV12-3/TRBV12-4	CASSLARDRNKRGRETQYF